The 8 T cell receptor beta chains reported below all come from one sample, sequenced in a study of blood T cell repertoires in COVID-19. The protocol was immunoSEQ multiplex PCR, while the TCRdb copy is restricted to in-frame clones and leaves out a portion. The sample holds hundreds of thousands of clones, around four fifths seen once. Material for sequencing was peripheral blood. Receptor source: a woman aged 70-85 years with active or convalescent COVID-19.

The V and J genes are TRBV7-2 and TRBJ1-1; 9 bases agree with TRBD1. Unmatched junction bases numbered 8, after V lost 4 bases and J lost 5 bases. The CDR3 contains 15 residues. Germline loops: CDR1 SGHTA, CDR2 FQGNSA. CDR3 coding DNA: TGTGCCAGCAGCTCCACAGGGGGCTTATGGACTGAAGCTTTCTTT. Its translation: CASSSTGGLWTEAFF.

The DNA for the CDR3 is TGTGCCAGCAGCTTAGTAGCGGGAAGTAGCACAGATACGCAGTATTTT. Translated, it gives CASSLVAGSSTDTQYF. This chain joins TRBV5-4 and TRBJ2-3; 8 bases fit TRBD2. The CDR3 runs to 16 residues. Per the germline V gene, CDR1 is SGHNT and CDR2 is YYREEE (reference sequence). V was pared by 2 bases and J by 0 bases, with 5 bases of the junction left unmatched. Full variable domain (remainder filled in from reference TRBV5-4 and TRBJ2-3): ETGVTQSPTHLIKTRGQQVTLRCSSQSGHNTVSWYQQALGQGPQFIFQYYREEENGRGNFPPRFSGLQFPNYSSELNVNALELDDSALYLCASSLVAGSSTDTQYFGPGTRLTVL.

V and J are TRBV5-5 and TRBJ2-7, with TRBD1 matching over 12 bases. V was clipped by 5 bases and J by 7 bases; unmatched bases: 7. The CDR3 runs 14 residues. Germline V gene lookup returns CDR1 SGHKS and CDR2 YYEKEE (reference sequence). Written as DNA, the CDR3 is TGTGCCAGCAGGCCGGGACAGGGGGCGTGGGAGCAGTACTTC. Translated: CASRPGQGAWEQYF.

This clone was seen ten or more times. J is TRBJ1-5 and V is TRBV2; maybe TRBD1 (5 bases). The CDR3 is 15 amino acids. The germline CDR1 and CDR2 sequences are SNHLY and FYNNEI. Trimming stripped 7 bases from V and 0 bases from J, with 13 bases between. In DNA form, the CDR3 reads TGTGCCAGCAAGACCCGGGGGAATAGCAATCAGCCCCAGCATTTT. Residues: CASKTRGNSNQPQHF. The full variable domain, with the rest looked up from reference TRBV2 and TRBJ1-5, is EPEVTQTPSHQVTQMGQEVILRCVPISNHLYFYWYRQILGQKVEFLVSFYNNEISEKSEIFDDQFSVERPDGSNFTLKIRSTKLEDSAMYFCASKTRGNSNQPQHFGDGTRLSIL.

The V gene is TRBV6-1, the J gene TRBJ2-5; D unresolved. In germline, CDR1 is MNHNS, CDR2 SASEGT. V was shortened by 3 bases and J by 1 base, with 9 bases between the two germline ends. This CDR3 comprises 14 residues. CDR3 amino acids: CASSDQPGQETQYF. The CDR3 DNA sequence: TGTGCCAGCAGTGATCAGCCGGGCCAAGAGACCCAGTACTTC.

This chain connects TRBV5-1 to TRBJ2-3; 9 bases are a match to TRBD2. CDR1 is SGHRS, CDR2 YFSETQ, per germline. The V gene end was trimmed by 4 bases and the J gene end by 14 bases; junction bases not matched to a gene: 17. The CDR3 runs 15 residues. CDR3 coding DNA: TGCGCCAGCAGCCTCCTGAGTAATAGCGGGAGTCCTCTGTATTTT. It codes for CASSLLSNSGSPLYF.

This chain joins TRBV5-4 and TRBJ2-1; 10 nucleotides align to TRBD2. The V gene end was trimmed by 1 base and the J gene end by 2 bases; junction bases not matched to a gene: 0. Germline V gene data show CDR1 as SGHNT and CDR2 as YYREEE (reference sequence). The CDR3 is made up of 15 amino acids. In nucleotides, the CDR3 is TGTGCCAGCAGCTTGAGCGGGGGGGCCTACAATGAGCAGTTCTTC. Amino acid sequence: CASSLSGGAYNEQFF.

This clone was detected once. The chain links TRBV27 to TRBJ2-1; TRBD2 is a possible D gene (7 bases). Germline CDR1 and CDR2: MNHEY and SMNVEV (reference sequence). This CDR3 is built from 17 residues. Trimming took 10 bases from V and 0 from J, leaving 22 bases between them. The CDR3 DNA reads TGTGCCACCCGACTGGGGGGGGCGGTCAGCTCCTACAATGAGCAGTTCTTC. Protein sequence: CATRLGGAVSSYNEQFF.